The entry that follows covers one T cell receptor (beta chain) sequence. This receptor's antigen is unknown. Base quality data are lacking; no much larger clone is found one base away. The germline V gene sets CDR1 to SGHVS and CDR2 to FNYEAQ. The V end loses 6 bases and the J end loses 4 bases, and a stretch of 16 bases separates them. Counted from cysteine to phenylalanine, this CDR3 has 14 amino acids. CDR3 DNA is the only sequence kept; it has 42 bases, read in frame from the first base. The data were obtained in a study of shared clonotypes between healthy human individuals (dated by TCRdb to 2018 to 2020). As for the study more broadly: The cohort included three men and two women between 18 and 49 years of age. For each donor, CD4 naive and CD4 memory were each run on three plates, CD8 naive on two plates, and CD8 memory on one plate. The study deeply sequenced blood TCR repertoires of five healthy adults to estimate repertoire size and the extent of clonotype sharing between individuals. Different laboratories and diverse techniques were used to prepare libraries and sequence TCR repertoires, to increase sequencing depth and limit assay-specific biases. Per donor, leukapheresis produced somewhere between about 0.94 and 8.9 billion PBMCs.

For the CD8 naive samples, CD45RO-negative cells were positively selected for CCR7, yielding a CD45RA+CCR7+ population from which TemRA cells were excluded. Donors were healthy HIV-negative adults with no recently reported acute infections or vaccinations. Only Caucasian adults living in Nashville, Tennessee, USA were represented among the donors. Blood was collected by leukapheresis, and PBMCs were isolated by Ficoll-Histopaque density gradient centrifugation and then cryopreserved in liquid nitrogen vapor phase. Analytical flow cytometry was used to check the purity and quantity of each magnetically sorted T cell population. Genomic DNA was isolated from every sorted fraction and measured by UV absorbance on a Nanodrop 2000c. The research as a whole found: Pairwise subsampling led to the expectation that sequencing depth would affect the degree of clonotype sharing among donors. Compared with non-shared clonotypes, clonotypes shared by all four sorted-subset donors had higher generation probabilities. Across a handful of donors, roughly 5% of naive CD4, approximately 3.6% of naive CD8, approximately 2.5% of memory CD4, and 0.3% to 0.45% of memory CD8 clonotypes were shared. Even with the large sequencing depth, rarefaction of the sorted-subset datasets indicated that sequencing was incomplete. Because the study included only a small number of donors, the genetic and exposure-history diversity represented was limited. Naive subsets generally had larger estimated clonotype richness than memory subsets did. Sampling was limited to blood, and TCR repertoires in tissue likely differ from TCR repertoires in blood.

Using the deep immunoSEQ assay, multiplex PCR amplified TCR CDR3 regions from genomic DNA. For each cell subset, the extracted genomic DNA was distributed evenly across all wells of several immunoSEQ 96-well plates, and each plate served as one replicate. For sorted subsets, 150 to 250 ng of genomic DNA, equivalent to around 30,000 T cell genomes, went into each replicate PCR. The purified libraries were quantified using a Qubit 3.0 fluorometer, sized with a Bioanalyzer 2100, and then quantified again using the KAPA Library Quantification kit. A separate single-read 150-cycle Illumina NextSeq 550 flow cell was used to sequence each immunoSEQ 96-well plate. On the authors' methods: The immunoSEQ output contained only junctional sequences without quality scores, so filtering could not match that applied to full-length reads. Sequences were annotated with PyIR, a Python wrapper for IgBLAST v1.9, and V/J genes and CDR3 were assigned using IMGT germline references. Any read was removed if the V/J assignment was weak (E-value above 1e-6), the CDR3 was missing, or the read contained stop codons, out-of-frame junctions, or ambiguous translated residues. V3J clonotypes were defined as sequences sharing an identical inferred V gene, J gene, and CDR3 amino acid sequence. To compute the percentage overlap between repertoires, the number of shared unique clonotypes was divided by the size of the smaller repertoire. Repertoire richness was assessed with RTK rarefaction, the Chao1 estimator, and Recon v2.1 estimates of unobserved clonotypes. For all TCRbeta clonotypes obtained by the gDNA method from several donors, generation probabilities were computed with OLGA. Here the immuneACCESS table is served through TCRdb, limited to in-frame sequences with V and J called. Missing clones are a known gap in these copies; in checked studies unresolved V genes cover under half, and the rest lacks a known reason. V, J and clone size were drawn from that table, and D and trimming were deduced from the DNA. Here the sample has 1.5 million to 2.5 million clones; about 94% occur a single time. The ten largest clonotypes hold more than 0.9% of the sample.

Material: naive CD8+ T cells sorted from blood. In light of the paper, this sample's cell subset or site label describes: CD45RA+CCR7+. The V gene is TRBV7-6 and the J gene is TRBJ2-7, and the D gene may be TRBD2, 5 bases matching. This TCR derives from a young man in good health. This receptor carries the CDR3 CASSLSGSGYEQYF. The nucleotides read TGTGCCAGCAGTCTGTCGGGGTCTGGATACGAGCAGTACTTC.